The T cell receptor (beta chain) under discussion was sequenced for a study of blood T cells in healthy people across ages. A second PCR, run for roughly 7 to 11 cycles, used a sample-barcoded 5' primer plus a J-beta primer mix. TCRdb fed the 5' RACE reads into MiXCR, producing one record per CDR3 protein. The sample shows 600,000 to 800,000 distinct CDR3 sequences, over 40% of them seen only once. Overall study results and limits: Comparison with aged donors showed that long-lived donors had more naive CD4+ cells and higher diversity.

Comment on this clonotype: What it binds is unknown.

Germline lookup yields CDR1 LGHNA and CDR2 YNFKEQ. CDR3 length: 14 amino acids. The sequence was collected from a woman over 75 in good health. This sequence joins TRBV4-2 and TRBJ2-4, with D possibly TRBD2 on 6 matching bases. The J call could be wrong; TRBJ2-7 is a better fit for the DNA end. The source material was blood. The CDR3 DNA reads TGTGCCAGCAGCCAAGACCCTGGACTATACGAGCAGTACTTC. Translation gives CASSQDPGLYEQYF.